These T cell receptor beta chains were read from a single sample in a study of radiation and T cells in renal cell carcinoma. Measured with immunoSEQ multiplex PCR; TCRdb has only the in-frame clones, and not every one. The data hold 140,000 to 150,000 clones, with less than 90% observed a single time. Sequencing was performed on blood, taken from a patient whose treatment included radiotherapy and nephrectomy. The receptors here all came from a woman aged 70-85 years with renal cell carcinoma. Both conserved end residues are part of each CDR3. A D gene is named only where the DNA matches it firmly. Rows may omit the clone size; those that give it use once, few, many or a size class.

abundance: -; j_gene: TRBJ1-6; v_gene: TRBV6-5; d_gene: -; CDR3aa: CASKELTGNNSPLHF; CDR3nt: TGTGCCAGCAAAGAACTGACAGGCAATAATTCACCCCTCCACTTT
abundance: -; j_gene: TRBJ2-5; v_gene: TRBV5-1; d_gene: -; CDR3aa: CASSLVGNGEYQETQYF; CDR3nt: TGCGCCAGCAGCTTGGTGGGGAACGGGGAGTACCAAGAGACCCAGTACTTC
abundance: once; j_gene: TRBJ1-3; v_gene: TRBV6-5; d_gene: -; CDR3aa: CASGIGLRGNTIYF; CDR3nt: TGTGCCAGCGGCATAGGTCTGAGGGGAAACACCATATATTTT
abundance: -; j_gene: TRBJ1-2; v_gene: TRBV7-3; d_gene: -; CDR3aa: CASSLNPDYGYTF; CDR3nt: TGTGCCAGCAGCTTAAATCCGGACTATGGCTACACCTTC
abundance: -; j_gene: TRBJ1-1; v_gene: TRBV25-1; d_gene: TRBD1; CDR3aa: CASSEWTGSTEAFF; CDR3nt: TGTGCCAGCAGTGAATGGACAGGGTCCACTGAAGCTTTCTTT
abundance: -; j_gene: TRBJ1-4; v_gene: TRBV5-1; d_gene: -; CDR3aa: CASSLGARQTNEKLFF; CDR3nt: TGCGCCAGCAGCTTGGGGGCGAGGCAAACTAATGAAAAACTGTTTTTT
abundance: -; j_gene: TRBJ2-7; v_gene: TRBV28; d_gene: -; CDR3aa: CASSLKLGDRIYEQYF; CDR3nt: TGTGCCAGCAGTTTGAAGCTTGGGGACCGAATCTACGAGCAGTACTTC
abundance: -; j_gene: TRBJ2-3; v_gene: TRBV5-1; d_gene: TRBD2; CDR3aa: CASSRGASTDTQYF; CDR3nt: TGCGCCAGCTCGCGGGGGGCCAGCACAGATACGCAGTATTTT
abundance: -; j_gene: TRBJ1-5; v_gene: TRBV28; d_gene: -; CDR3aa: CASSFPGRGNQPQHF; CDR3nt: TGTGCCAGCAGTTTCCCAGGTCGGGGCAATCAGCCCCAGCATTTT
abundance: -; j_gene: TRBJ2-3; v_gene: TRBV28; d_gene: -; CDR3aa: CASSFGGAGTDTQYF; CDR3nt: TGTGCCAGCAGTTTCGGCGGGGCAGGGACAGATACGCAGTATTTT
abundance: -; j_gene: TRBJ1-5; v_gene: TRBV7-3; d_gene: -; CDR3aa: CASSPSGQPQHF; CDR3nt: TGTGCCAGCAGCCCTTCGGGGCAGCCCCAGCATTTT
abundance: -; j_gene: TRBJ1-3; v_gene: TRBV7-9; d_gene: -; CDR3aa: CASSLGTAGNTIYF; CDR3nt: TGTGCCAGCAGCTTAGGGACAGCTGGAAACACCATATATTTT
abundance: -; j_gene: TRBJ2-1; v_gene: TRBV12-5; d_gene: TRBD2; CDR3aa: CASGQIAGGGSYNEQFF; CDR3nt: TGTGCTAGTGGTCAGATCGCGGGGGGTGGATCCTACAATGAGCAGTTCTTC
abundance: few; j_gene: TRBJ1-6; v_gene: TRBV30; d_gene: -; CDR3aa: CAWRRAQQGSSYNSPLHF; CDR3nt: TGTGCCTGGAGGAGGGCCCAGCAGGGCAGCTCCTATAATTCACCCCTCCACTTT
abundance: -; j_gene: TRBJ1-2; v_gene: TRBV5-5; d_gene: -; CDR3aa: CASSRSDRNLYGYTF; CDR3nt: TGTGCCAGCAGCCGATCTGACAGGAACCTATATGGCTACACCTTC
abundance: -; j_gene: TRBJ2-5; v_gene: TRBV7-6; d_gene: -; CDR3aa: CASSSRETQYF; CDR3nt: TGTGCCAGCAGCTCCAGGGAGACCCAGTACTTC
abundance: -; j_gene: TRBJ2-5; v_gene: TRBV7-2; d_gene: -; CDR3aa: CASQGQAETQYF; CDR3nt: TGTGCCAGCCAGGGCCAGGCGGAGACCCAGTACTTC
abundance: -; j_gene: TRBJ2-7; v_gene: TRBV28; d_gene: TRBD2; CDR3aa: CASSPPMWGTRRFSYEQYF; CDR3nt: TGTGCCAGCAGTCCCCCTATGTGGGGGACTAGACGCTTCTCCTACGAGCAGTACTTC
abundance: -; j_gene: TRBJ2-7; v_gene: TRBV5-8; d_gene: -; CDR3aa: CASSLTEFEQYF; CDR3nt: TGTGCCAGCAGCTTAACAGAGTTCGAGCAGTACTTC
abundance: -; j_gene: TRBJ1-5; v_gene: TRBV19; d_gene: -; CDR3aa: CASNPYGTSQPQHF; CDR3nt: TGTGCTTCGAACCCTTACGGAACGAGTCAGCCCCAGCATTTT